This entry lists 15 T cell receptor beta chains sequenced from one sample in a study of T cells in Graves' hyperthyroidism and ophthalmopathy. There were TCR beta CDR3 regions amplified from RNA transcripts. Initially, a first-round RT-PCR of the TCR CDR3 employed the HTBI primer set. TCRdb ran MiXCR on the multiplex PCR reads and lists one entry per CDR3 protein. The repertoire holds 250,000 to 300,000 distinct CDR3 sequences, roughly a fifth seen once, with approximately 35% in the top ten. What was sequenced was blood. The receptors stem from a man in his forties or fifties with Graves' ophthalmopathy.

This clonotype was counted ten times or more. The chain employs TRBV10-2 and TRBJ1-5; no reliable D call. Germline CDR1 WSHSY, CDR2 SAAADI. Trimming stripped 6 bases from V and 2 bases from J, with 11 bases between. The CDR3 contains 14 residues. The chain's CDR3 is CASSAWGGNQPQHF. DNA for the CDR3: TGCGCCAGCAGCGCCTGGGGAGGCAATCAGCCCCAGCATTTT.

The J gene is TRBJ2-7, the V gene TRBV12-3 or TRBV12-4; D is undetermined. The V and J ends lost 0 bases and 4 bases respectively, with 7 bases between them. The CDR3 contains 13 residues. CDR3 amino acids: CASSLARRYEQYF. CDR3 DNA sequence: TGTGCCAGCAGTTTAGCGCGTCGTTACGAGCAGTACTTC.

The table lists this clonotype with many counts. The chain is built from TRBV20-1 and TRBJ1-1, with D tentatively TRBD1 (5 bases). The V and J ends lost 1 base and 3 bases respectively, with 6 bases between them. The germline V gene encodes CDR1 DFQATT and CDR2 SNEGSKA (reference sequence). The CDR3 runs to 12 residues. The CDR3 here is CSARGRDTEAFF. The CDR3 nucleotides are TGCAGTGCTAGAGGCAGGGACACTGAAGCTTTCTTT.

This clonotype was detected ten times or more. V and J are TRBV15 and TRBJ2-1; TRBD2 is a possible D gene (5 bases). The CDR3 is made up of 17 amino acids. Deletions cut 0 bases from V and 3 bases from J, with 15 bases between. Germline assignment: CDR1 LNHNV and CDR2 YYDKDF (reference sequence). The CDR3, as DNA: TGTGCCACCAGCAGAGACCTAACGGGCGGGCGCTACAATGAGCAGTTCTTC. It translates to CATSRDLTGGRYNEQFF.

This clonotype was seen repeatedly, ten times or more. V usage is TRBV18 and J usage is TRBJ2-3; the match to TRBD2 covers 12 bases. V trimming: 5 bases; J trimming: 6 bases; junction bases outside the gene matches: 6. Germline V gives CDR1 KGHSH, CDR2 LQKENI. The CDR3 has 15 residues. CDR3 amino acids: CASSTSGRPGDTQYF. The CDR3 bases are TGTGCCAGCTCAACTAGCGGGAGGCCCGGGGATACGCAGTATTTT.

This clonotype was seen only a few times. The V and J genes are TRBV28 and TRBJ2-3; D is possibly TRBD1 (5 bases). The CDR3 runs to 15 residues. The germline CDR1 and CDR2 sequences are MDHEN and SYDVKM. V was clipped by 4 bases and J by 2 bases, with 13 bases between them. The CDR3 here is CASSSPPGPTDTQYF. CDR3 DNA sequence: TGTGCCAGCAGTTCCCCGCCAGGGCCCACAGATACGCAGTATTTT. Using reference TRBV28 and TRBJ2-3 for the parts outside the CDR3, the full variable domain is DVKVTQSSRYLVKRTGEKVFLECVQDMDHENMFWYRQDPGLGLRLIYFSYDVKMKEKGDIPEGYSVSREKKERFSLILESASTNQTSMYLCASSSPPGPTDTQYFGPGTRLTVL.

V is TRBV19 and J is TRBJ2-1, with 13 nucleotides matching TRBD2. Looked up from germline, CDR1 is LNHDA and CDR2 is SQIVND (reference sequence). The CDR3 is 17 residues long. Losses at the gene ends were 1 base for V and 8 bases for J; bases not matched to a gene: 8. CDR3 amino acids: CASSIVRTSGGGDEQFF. Written as DNA, the CDR3 is TGTGCCAGTAGTATAGTAAGGACTAGCGGGGGAGGCGATGAGCAGTTCTTC.

This clonotype was seen repeatedly, ten times or more. V and J are TRBV11-2 and TRBJ2-1; 8 bases are shared with TRBD1. Losses at the gene ends were 2 bases for V and 3 bases for J; bases not matched to a gene: 3. The V gene's germline CDR1 is SGHAT and CDR2 FQNNGV. The CDR3 spans 15 residues. The CDR3 sequence is CASSLRQGRYNEQFF. The CDR3, as DNA: TGTGCCAGCAGCTTACGACAGGGGCGCTACAATGAGCAGTTCTTC.

This clonotype was seen a handful of times. The CDR3 region has the DNA TGTGCCAGCAGCCACGGGGGGACTGATGAAAAACTGTTTTTT. Translated, it gives CASSHGGTDEKLFF. The chain carries TRBV3-1 and TRBJ1-4; TRBD1 might be the D (5 bases). Germline CDR1 reads LGHDT; CDR2 reads YNNKEL (reference sequence). The CDR3 runs to 14 residues. V was pared by 3 bases and J by 6 bases, with 11 bases between.

V is TRBV13 and J is TRBJ2-1, with 7 bases fitting TRBD2. CDR3 length equals 15 residues. V lost 6 bases and J lost 4; bases outside the gene matches: 9. The germline CDR1 and CDR2 sequences are PRHDT and FYEKMQ (reference sequence). CDR3 DNA: TGTGCCAGCAGTGGTCTAGCGGAACCTTACAATGAGCAGTTCTTC. Its protein product is CASSGLAEPYNEQFF.

This clonotype has at least ten counts. The J gene is TRBJ1-1, the V gene TRBV29-1; the match to TRBD1 covers 10 bases. The CDR3 length is 13 residues. V was clipped by 6 bases and J by 3 bases; unmatched bases: 4. Germline V gene data show CDR1 as SQVTM and CDR2 as ANQGSEA. The CDR3 nucleotides are TGCAGCGTGACGGACAGGGGGGACACTGAAGCTTTCTTT. Translating gives CSVTDRGDTEAFF.

The chain recombines TRBV5-5 with TRBJ1-2, with D unclear. V dropped 1 base and J dropped 4 bases, with 11 bases sitting between them. Germline V lookup: CDR1 SGHKS, CDR2 YYEKEE (reference sequence). The CDR3 runs to 14 residues. The CDR3 loop is CASSLLEAAYGYTF. For the CDR3, the DNA is TGTGCCAGCAGCTTGTTAGAGGCAGCCTATGGCTACACCTTC.

This clonotype was counted only a few times. Here the CDR3 reads CASSAARPNYGYTF. The CDR3 nucleotides are TGTGCCAGCAGTGCTGCCAGGCCTAACTATGGCTACACCTTC. The chain joins TRBV6-1 to TRBJ1-2, with unresolved D. Germline CDR1 reads MNHNS; CDR2 reads SASEGT. V was trimmed by 4 bases and J by 0 bases, leaving 9 bases between them. This CDR3 region has 14 residues.

This clonotype was seen repeatedly, ten times or more. This chain uses TRBV7-3 with TRBJ2-1, with 8 bases fitting TRBD2. The CDR3 length is 16 residues. Germline CDR1 SGHTA, CDR2 FQGTGA. Unmatched junction bases numbered 7, after V lost 6 bases and J lost 0 bases. CDR3 amino acids: CASSLQLAVSYNEQFF. The DNA for the CDR3 is TGTGCCAGCAGTCTCCAACTAGCGGTCTCCTACAATGAGCAGTTCTTC.

This clonotype was counted many times. The CDR3 reads CASSFGTSASTDTQYF. CDR3 bases: TGTGCCAGCAGCTTCGGGACTAGCGCCAGCACAGATACGCAGTATTTT. V gene TRBV7-9 combines with J gene TRBJ2-3, with 10 nucleotides matching TRBD2. The germline V gene has CDR1 SEHNR and CDR2 FQNEAQ (reference sequence). The CDR3 extends over 16 amino acids. Trimming removed 3 bases from V and 0 bases from J; junction bases left unmatched: 3.